This T cell receptor (beta chain) was sequenced for a study of PD-L1 blockade in urothelial cancer. Study-wide background: The median T cell count in blood samples was more than 110,000.

Synthetic spike-ins, TCR analog templates, were added into each PCR. Sequencing was performed with immunoSEQ multiplex PCR; in TCRdb, only in-frame clones are kept and a portion is missing. Here the sample spans around 130,000 clones, about 81% being singletons. Time point: pretreatment peripheral blood. General observations from the study: Patients with below-median pretreatment blood clonality survived longer.

V gave up 3 bases and J gave up 1 base; unmatched junction bases: 5. Germline V gene lookup returns CDR1 SEHNR and CDR2 FQNEAQ (reference sequence). The CDR3 spans 16 residues. In its sample, this clone was seen a few times. Its matching antigen is unknown. Sequencing used PBMCs, obtained around atezolizumab (anti-PD-L1) treatment. The clonotype originates from a man in his fifties or sixties with urothelial cancer. This chain uses TRBV7-9 with TRBJ2-1; 8 bases match TRBD2. CDR3 region: CASSFSAGGSYNEQFF. The CDR3 DNA reads TGTGCCAGCAGCTTCTCTGCGGGGGGTTCCTACAATGAGCAGTTCTTC.